This T cell receptor (beta chain) was profiled in a study of blood T cell repertoires in COVID-19. Looking at the study overall: PBMCs, B-cell-depleted T cells, or T cells provided the cDNA or gDNA that made up the material.

The repertoire was sequenced with immunoSEQ multiplex PCR; TCRdb's copy has only in-frame clones and lacks some. The repertoire consists of 300,000 or so clones, with approximately 87% occurring once and the leading ten covering approximately 1.6%. The germline V gene encodes CDR1 KGHSH and CDR2 LQKENI. There are 14 residues in the CDR3. Trimming at V came to 0 bases and at J to 15 bases, leaving 10 bases not matched to a gene. The sequenced sample consisted of peripheral blood. The sequence derives from a woman in her 40s who had recovered from COVID-19. The rearrangement links TRBV18 to TRBJ2-1, with 8 bases that match TRBD1. This chain's CDR3 is CASSPPGDRGCPFF. Here the CDR3 DNA reads TGTGCCAGCTCACCACCGGGAGACAGGGGTTGTCCGTTCTTC.